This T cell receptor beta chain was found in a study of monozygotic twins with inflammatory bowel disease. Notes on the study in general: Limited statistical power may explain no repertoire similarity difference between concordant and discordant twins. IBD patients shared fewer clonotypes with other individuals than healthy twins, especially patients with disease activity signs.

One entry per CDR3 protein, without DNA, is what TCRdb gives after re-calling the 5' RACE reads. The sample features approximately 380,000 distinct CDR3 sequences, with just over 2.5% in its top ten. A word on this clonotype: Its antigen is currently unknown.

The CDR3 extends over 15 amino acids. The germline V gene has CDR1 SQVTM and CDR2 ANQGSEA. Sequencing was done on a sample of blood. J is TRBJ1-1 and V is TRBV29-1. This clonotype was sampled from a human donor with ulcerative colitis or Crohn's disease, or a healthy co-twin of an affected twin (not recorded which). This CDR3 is CSVNYEGNLNTEAFF.